These T cell receptor beta chains were read from a single sample in a study of control samples from healthy donors and cancer patients. Method: immunoSEQ multiplex PCR; TCRdb's copy keeps in-frame clones and lacks some. Of approximately 130,000 clones listed, more than 75% are singletons. Sample: blood. The receptors originated from a man in his 60s in good health. Both conserved end residues are part of each CDR3.

j_call | v_call | cdr3_aa
TRBJ2-2 | TRBV3-1/TRBV3-2 | CASSQGTINTGELFF
TRBJ1-5 | TRBV11-3 | CASSSHPANRLLSNQPQHF
TRBJ1-5 | TRBV28 | CASSLNRDQPQHF
TRBJ1-2 | TRBV12-3/TRBV12-4 | CASSSGAGGYTF
TRBJ1-2 | TRBV5-4 | CASSLPPPNYGYTF
TRBJ1-4 | TRBV3-1/TRBV3-2 | CASSQGSQNNEKLFF
TRBJ1-6 | TRBV7-8 | CASSLASNSPLHF
TRBJ1-6 | TRBV30 | CAWSSRDRAFRPLHF
TRBJ2-2 | TRBV5-1 | CASTPSGGNTGELFF
TRBJ1-5 | TRBV6-6 | CASSYGPGAGNQPQHF
TRBJ2-6 | TRBV19 | CASSIQGVDSGANVLTF
TRBJ1-3 | TRBV10-3 | CAISSPPGNTIYF
TRBJ2-7 | TRBV19 | CASSIVQDRAYEQYF
TRBJ1-5 | TRBV5-5 | CASSLFSINQPQHF
TRBJ2-7 | TRBV5-1 | CASSTDTNKFYEQYF
TRBJ1-5 | TRBV7-6 | CASSFFRDQPQHF
TRBJ2-3 | TRBV24-1 | CATRVGGGGADTQYF
TRBJ2-2 | TRBV6-5 | CASRFSGGSNGELFF
TRBJ1-2 | TRBV28 | CASSLLQGNYGYTF
TRBJ1-2 | TRBV19 | CASSLEGQGPYGYTF
TRBJ1-1 | TRBV6-4 | CASSPGQSSEAFF
TRBJ1-4 | TRBV7-8 | CASSFGGAGTNEKLFF